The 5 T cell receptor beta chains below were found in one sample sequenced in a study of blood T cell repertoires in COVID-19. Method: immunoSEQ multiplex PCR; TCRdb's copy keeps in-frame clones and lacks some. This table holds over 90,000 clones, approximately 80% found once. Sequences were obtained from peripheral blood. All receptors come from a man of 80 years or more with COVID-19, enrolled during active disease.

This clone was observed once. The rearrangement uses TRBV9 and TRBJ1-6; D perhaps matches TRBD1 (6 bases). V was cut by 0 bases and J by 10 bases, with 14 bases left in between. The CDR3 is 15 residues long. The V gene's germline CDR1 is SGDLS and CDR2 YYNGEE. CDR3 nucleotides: TGTGCCAGCAGCGTAGGAGTCACAGGGTACTCACCCCTCCACTTT. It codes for CASSVGVTGYSPLHF.

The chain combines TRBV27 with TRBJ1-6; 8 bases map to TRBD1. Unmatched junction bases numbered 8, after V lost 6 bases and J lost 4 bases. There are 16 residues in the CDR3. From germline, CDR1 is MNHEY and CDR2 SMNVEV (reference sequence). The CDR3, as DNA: TGTGCCAGCAGACTCGGGGACAGGAGTTATAATTCACCCCTCCACTTT. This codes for CASRLGDRSYNSPLHF.

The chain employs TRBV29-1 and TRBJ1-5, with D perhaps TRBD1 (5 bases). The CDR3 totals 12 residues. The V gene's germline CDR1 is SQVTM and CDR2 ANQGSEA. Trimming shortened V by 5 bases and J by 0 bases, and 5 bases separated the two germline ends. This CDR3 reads CSVQGSNQPQHF. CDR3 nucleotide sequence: TGCAGCGTTCAGGGTAGCAATCAGCCCCAGCATTTT.

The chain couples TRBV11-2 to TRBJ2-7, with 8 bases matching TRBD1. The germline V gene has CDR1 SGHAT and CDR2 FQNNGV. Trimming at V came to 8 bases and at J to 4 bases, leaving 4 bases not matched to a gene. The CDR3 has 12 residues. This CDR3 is CASGQGRYEQYF. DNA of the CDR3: TGTGCCAGCGGACAGGGAAGATACGAGCAGTACTTC.

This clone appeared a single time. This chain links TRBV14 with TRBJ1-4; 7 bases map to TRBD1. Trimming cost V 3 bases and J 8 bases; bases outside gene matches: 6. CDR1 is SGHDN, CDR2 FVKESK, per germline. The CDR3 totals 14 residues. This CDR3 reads CASSQPGQLEKLFF. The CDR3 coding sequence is TGTGCCAGCAGCCAGCCGGGACAGTTGGAAAAACTGTTTTTT.